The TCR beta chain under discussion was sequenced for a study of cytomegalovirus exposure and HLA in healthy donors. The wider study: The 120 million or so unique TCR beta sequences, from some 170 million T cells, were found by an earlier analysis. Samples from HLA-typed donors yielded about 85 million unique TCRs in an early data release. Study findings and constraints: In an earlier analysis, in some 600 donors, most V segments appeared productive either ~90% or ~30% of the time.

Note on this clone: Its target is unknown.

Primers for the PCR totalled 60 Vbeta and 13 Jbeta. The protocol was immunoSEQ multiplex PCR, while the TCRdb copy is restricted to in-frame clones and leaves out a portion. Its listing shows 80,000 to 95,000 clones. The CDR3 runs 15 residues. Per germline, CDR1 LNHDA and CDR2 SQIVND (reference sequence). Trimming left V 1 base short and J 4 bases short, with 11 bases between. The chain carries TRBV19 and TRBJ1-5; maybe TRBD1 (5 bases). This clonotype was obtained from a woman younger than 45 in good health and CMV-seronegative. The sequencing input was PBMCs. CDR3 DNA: TGTGCCAGTAGTATAGGTCAGGGCGCAAATCAGCCCCAGCATTTT. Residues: CASSIGQGANQPQHF.